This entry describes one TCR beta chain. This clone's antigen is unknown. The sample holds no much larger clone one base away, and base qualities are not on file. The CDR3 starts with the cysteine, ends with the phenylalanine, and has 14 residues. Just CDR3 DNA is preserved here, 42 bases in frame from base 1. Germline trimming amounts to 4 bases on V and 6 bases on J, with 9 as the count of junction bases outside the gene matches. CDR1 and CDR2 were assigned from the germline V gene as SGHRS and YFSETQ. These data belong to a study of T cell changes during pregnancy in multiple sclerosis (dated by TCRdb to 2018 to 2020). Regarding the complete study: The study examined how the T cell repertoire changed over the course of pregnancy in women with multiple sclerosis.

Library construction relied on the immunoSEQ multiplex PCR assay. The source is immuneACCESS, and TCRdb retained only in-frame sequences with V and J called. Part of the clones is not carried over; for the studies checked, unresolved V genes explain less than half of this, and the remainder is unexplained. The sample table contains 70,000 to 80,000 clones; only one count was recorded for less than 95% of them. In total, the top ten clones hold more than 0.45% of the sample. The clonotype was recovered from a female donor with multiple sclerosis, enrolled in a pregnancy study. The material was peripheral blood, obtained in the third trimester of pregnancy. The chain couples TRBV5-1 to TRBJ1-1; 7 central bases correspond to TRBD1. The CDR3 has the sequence CASSSTGALAEAFF. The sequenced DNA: TGCGCCAGCAGCAGCACAGGGGCTCTCGCTGAAGCTTTCTTT.